Below, one TCR beta chain is given with its context. Its antigen is unknown. The record originates from a study of cytomegalovirus exposure and HLA in healthy donors. Findings of the study overall: Both high specificity and high sensitivity reportedly marked the classifier's diagnosis of cytomegalovirus status.

Likely unrecorded immune exposures existed in these nominally healthy donors. Deletions cut 5 bases from V and 4 bases from J, with 10 bases between. The CDR3 has 13 amino acids. Looked up from germline, CDR1 is SGHVS and CDR2 is FNYEAQ. 60 Vbeta and 13 Jbeta primers were used in PCR. As handled by the study authors: Later, 80 million or so unique TCR beta chains were counted in an analysis, and approximately 9.9 million of them were shared. Profiling relied on immunoSEQ multiplex PCR, and the TCRdb table lists in-frame clones only, not all of them. The V and J calls and clone size come from that table; D and trimming were worked out from the DNA. The sample has about 150,000 clones; over 60% are singletons.

The sequence derives from a man aged 35 to 55 in good health and CMV-seronegative. The chain couples TRBV7-6 to TRBJ2-3, with a weak D call TRBD2 (5 bases). Sequencing was carried out using PBMCs. The CDR3 DNA reads as TGTGCCAGCAGCGGGAGTGGTGCAGATACGCAGTATTTT. Residues: CASSGSGADTQYF. The variable domain in full, completed from reference TRBV7-6 and TRBJ2-3, reads GAGVSQSPRYKVTKRGQDVALRCDPISGHVSLYWYRQALGQGPEFLTYFNYEAQQDKSGLPNDRFSAERPEGSISTLTIQRTEQRDSAMYRCASSGSGADTQYFGPGTRLTVL.